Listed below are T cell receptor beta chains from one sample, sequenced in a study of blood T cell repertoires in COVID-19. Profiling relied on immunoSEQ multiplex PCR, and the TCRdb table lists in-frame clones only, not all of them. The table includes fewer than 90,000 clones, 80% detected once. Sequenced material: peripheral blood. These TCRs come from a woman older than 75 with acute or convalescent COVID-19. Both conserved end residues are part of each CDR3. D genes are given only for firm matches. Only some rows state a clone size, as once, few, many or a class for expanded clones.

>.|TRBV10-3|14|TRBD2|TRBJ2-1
CAISGTSGTGEQFF
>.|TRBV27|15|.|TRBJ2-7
CASSLSRLASYEQYF
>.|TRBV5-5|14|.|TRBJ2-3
CASNQQGGGDTQYF
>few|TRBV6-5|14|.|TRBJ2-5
CASYSWSTQETQYF
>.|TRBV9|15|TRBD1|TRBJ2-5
CASSARGQGGETQYF
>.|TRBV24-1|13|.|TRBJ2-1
CATSASSYNEQFF
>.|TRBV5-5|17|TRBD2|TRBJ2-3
CASSQGLAGPRTGTQYF
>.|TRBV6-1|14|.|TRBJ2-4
CASSDVGTWNIQYF
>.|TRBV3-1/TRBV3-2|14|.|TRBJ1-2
CASSVGGALNGYTF
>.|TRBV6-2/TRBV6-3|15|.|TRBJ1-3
CASSSGHSSGNTIYF
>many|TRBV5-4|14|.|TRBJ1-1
CASSYITGNTEAFF
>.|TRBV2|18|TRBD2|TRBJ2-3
CASSVRGGSPIFTDTQYF
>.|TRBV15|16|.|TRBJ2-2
CATRRSLGQHTGELFF
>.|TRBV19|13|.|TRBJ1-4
CASSNQGMEKLFF
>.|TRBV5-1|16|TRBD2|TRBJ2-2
CASSLAGGPSTGELFF
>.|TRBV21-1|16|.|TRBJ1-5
CASSNWTAGYNQPQHF
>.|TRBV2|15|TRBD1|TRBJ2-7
CASSVTRDRGSEQYF
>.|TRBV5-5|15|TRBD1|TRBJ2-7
CASSLGQGISYEQYF
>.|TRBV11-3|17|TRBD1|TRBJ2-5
CASSLAFRQGEPETQYF
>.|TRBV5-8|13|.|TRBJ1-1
CASSLDGAVEAFF
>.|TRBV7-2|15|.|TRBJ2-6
CASSFTGPGANVLTF
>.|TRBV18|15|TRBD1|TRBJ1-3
CASSPPGQAGNTIYF
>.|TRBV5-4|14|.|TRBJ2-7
CASSFSGTSYEQYF
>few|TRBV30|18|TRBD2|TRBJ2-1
CAWSVRTSGSGPYNEQFF
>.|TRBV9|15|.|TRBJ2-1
CASSFQAFSYNEQFF
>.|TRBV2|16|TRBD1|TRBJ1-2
CASSEWAGTANYGYTF
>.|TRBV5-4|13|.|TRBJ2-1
CASSTDFYNEQFF
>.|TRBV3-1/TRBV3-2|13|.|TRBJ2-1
CASSQLYYNEQFF
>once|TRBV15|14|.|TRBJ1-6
CATSIGGSYSPLHF
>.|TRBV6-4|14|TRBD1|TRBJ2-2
CASRGQGHTGELFF
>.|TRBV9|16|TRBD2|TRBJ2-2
CASSVMGLAGAGELFF
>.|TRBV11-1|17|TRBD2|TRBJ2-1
CASSLAGLAGGRGEQFF
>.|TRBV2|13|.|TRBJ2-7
CASRRDNNYEQYF
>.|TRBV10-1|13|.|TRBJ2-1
CASSGGNYNEQFF
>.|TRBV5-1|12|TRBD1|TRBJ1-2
CASQTGNYGYTF
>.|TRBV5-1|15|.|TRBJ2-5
CASSLGSTAKETQYF
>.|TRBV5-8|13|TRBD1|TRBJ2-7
CASSLVGTGRQYF
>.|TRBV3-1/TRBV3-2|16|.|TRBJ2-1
CASSQEAHWPFNEQFF
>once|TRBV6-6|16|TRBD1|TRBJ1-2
CASSYWGQALNYGYTF
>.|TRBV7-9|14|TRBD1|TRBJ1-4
CASRELGQGEKLFF
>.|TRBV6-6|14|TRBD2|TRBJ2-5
CASSPQRGAAAQYF
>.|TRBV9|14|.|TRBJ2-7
CASSPFGLPNEQYF
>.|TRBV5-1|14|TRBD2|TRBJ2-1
CASSGLAGANEQFF
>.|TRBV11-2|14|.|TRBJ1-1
CASSLSGLVTEAFF
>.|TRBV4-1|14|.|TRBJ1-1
CASSQEQSNTEAFF
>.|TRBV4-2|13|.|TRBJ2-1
CASSPLIRNEQFF
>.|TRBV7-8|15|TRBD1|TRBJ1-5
CASSWGQGAVQPQHF
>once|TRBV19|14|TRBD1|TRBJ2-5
CASSRGQGYETQYF
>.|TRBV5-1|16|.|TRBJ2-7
CASSLAVVKQGYEQYF
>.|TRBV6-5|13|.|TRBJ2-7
CASSFGASYEQYF
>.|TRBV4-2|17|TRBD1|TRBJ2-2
CASSQEGTGVATGELFF
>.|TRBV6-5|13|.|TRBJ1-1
CASSYSQNTEAFF
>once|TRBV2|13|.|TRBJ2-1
CASTIGNYNEQFF
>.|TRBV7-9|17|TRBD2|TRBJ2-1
CASSPPGGRARGGEQFF
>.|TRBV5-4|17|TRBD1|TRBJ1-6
CASSSGQALSYNSPLHF
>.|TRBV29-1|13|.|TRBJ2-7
CSAEGQGGYEQYF
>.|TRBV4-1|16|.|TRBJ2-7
CASSQLDRSPSYEQYF